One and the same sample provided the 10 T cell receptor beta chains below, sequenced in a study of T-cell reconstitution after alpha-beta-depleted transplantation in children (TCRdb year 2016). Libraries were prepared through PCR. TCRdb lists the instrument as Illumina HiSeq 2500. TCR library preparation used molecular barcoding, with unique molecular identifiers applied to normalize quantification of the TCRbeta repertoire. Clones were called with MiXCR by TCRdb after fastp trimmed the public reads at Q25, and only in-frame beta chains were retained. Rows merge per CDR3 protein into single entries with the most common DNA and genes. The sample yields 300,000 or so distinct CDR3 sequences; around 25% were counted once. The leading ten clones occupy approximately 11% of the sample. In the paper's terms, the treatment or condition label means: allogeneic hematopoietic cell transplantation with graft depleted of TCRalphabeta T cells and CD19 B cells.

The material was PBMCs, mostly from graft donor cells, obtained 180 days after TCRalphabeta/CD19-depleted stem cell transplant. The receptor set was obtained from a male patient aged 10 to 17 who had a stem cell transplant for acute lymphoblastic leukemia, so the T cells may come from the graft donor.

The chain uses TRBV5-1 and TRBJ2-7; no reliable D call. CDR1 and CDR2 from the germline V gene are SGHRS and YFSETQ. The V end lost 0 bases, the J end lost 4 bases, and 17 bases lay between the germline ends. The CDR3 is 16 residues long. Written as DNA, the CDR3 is TGCGCCAGCAGCTTGGCCGCGACCCGCGGTACTTACGAGCAGTACTTC. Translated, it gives CASSLAATRGTYEQYF. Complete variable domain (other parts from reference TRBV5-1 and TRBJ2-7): KAGVTQTPRYLIKTRGQQVTLSCSPISGHRSVSWYQQTPGQGLQFLFEYFSETQRNKGNFPGRFSGRQFSNSRSEMNVSTLELGDSALYLCASSLAATRGTYEQYFGPGTRLTVT.

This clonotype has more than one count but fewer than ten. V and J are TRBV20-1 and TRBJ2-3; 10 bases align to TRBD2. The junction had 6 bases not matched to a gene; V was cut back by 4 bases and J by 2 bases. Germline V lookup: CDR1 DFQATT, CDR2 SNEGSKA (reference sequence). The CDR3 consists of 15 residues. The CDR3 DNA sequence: TGCAGTGCTACCCCACTAGCGGGGCTCACAGATACGCAGTATTTT. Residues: CSATPLAGLTDTQYF.

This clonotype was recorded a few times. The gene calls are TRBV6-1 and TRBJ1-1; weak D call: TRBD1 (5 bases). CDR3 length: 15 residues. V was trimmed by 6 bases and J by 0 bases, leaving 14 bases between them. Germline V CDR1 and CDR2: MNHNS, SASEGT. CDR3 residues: CASSKLLGVNTEAFF. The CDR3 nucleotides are TGTGCCAGCAGCAAACTACTAGGGGTGAACACTGAAGCTTTCTTT.

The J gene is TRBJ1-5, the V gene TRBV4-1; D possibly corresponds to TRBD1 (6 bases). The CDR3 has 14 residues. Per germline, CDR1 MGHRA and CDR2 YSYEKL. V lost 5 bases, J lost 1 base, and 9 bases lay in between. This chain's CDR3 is CASSTDRSNQPQHF. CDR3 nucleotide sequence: TGCGCCAGCAGCACGGACAGAAGCAATCAGCCCCAGCATTTT.

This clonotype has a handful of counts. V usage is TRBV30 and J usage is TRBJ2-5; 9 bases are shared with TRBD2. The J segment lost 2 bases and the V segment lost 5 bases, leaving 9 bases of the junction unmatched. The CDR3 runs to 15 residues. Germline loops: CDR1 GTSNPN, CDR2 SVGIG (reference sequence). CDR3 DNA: TGTGCCTGGGGTAGCGGGAGCGTCGGGCAAGAGACCCAGTACTTC. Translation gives CAWGSGSVGQETQYF.

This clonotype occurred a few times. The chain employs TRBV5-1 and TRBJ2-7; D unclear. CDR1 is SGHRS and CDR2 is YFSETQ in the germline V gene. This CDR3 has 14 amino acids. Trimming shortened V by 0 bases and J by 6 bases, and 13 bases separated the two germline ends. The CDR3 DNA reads TGCGCCAGCAGCTTGGCCCGGATAGCAGGCGAGCAGTACTTC. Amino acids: CASSLARIAGEQYF. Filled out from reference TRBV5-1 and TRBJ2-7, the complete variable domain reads KAGVTQTPRYLIKTRGQQVTLSCSPISGHRSVSWYQQTPGQGLQFLFEYFSETQRNKGNFPGRFSGRQFSNSRSEMNVSTLELGDSALYLCASSLARIAGEQYFGPGTRLTVT.

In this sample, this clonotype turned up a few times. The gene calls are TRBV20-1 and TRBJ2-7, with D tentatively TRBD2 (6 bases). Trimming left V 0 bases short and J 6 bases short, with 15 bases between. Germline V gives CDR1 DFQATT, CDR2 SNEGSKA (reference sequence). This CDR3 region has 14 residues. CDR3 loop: CSARDRGGGGEQYF. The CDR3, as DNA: TGCAGTGCTAGAGATCGTGGGGGAGGAGGCGAGCAGTACTTC.

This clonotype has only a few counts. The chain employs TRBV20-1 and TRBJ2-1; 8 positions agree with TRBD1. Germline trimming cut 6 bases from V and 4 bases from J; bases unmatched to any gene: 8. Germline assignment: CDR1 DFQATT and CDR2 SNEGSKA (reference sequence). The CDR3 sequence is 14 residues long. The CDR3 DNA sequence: TGCAGTGCAGACAGGGGCGTAAGGTACAATGAGCAGTTCTTC. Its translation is CSADRGVRYNEQFF.

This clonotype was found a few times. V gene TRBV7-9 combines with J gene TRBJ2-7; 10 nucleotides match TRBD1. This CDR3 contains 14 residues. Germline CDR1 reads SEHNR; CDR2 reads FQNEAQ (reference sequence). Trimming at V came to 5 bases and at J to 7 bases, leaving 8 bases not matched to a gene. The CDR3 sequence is CASSPTGTGVEQYF. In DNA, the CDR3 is TGTGCCAGCAGCCCCACCGGGACAGGGGTTGAGCAGTACTTC.

The CDR3 sequence is CASSYSGQGGNQPQHF. For the CDR3, the DNA is TGTGCCAGCAGTTACTCGGGGCAGGGGGGCAATCAGCCCCAGCATTTT. The chain has TRBV6-6 and TRBJ1-5; TRBD1 matches 7 bases. This CDR3 has 16 residues. CDR1 and CDR2 (germline): MNHNY, SVGAGI (reference sequence). Trimming took 0 bases from V and 2 from J; bases not matched to a gene: 4.